The 27 T cell receptor beta chains listed next were all sequenced from one sample in a study of Graves' ophthalmopathy and Graves' hyperthyroidism (dated by TCRdb to the late 2010s). Sequencing was performed on an Illumina HiSeq 2000. TCR beta CDR3 regions were amplified from RNA transcripts for repertoire sequencing. A first-round RT-PCR used HTBI primers with the Qiagen OneStep RT-PCR kit, followed by a second-round multiplex PCR, size selection and purification. TCRdb redid the processing of the public reads, applying fastp at Q25 and MiXCR, and retained in-frame beta chains. Each entry merges the rows of one CDR3 protein and shows their most common DNA and genes. Across this sample there are 220,000 or so distinct CDR3 sequences, with about a fifth seen only once. The ten largest clonotypes hold around 40% of the sample. Sequencing used peripheral blood. The receptors originated from a woman aged 50 to 60 with Graves' ophthalmopathy. Donor details come from another sample of the same person, matched by shared clones.

This clonotype has at least ten counts. The chain is built from TRBV2 and TRBJ1-1, with D tentatively TRBD1 (5 bases). There are 15 residues in the CDR3. The V gene's germline CDR1 is SNHLY and CDR2 FYNNEI. The V end lost 1 base, the J end lost 0 bases, and 9 bases lay between the germline ends. The CDR3 sequence is CASSEERTLNTEAFF. The CDR3 DNA is TGTGCCAGCAGTGAAGAAAGGACACTGAACACTGAAGCTTTCTTT.

The CDR3 coding sequence is TGTGCCAGCAGATCCACCGGGACAGGGGTTCGAGGAGCTTTCTTT. Protein sequence: CASRSTGTGVRGAFF. The rearrangement joins TRBV6-1 to TRBJ1-1; TRBD1 agrees at 10 bases. V lost 6 bases to trimming and J lost 10 bases; unmatched junction nucleotides: 14. Germline loops: CDR1 MNHNS, CDR2 SASEGT. This CDR3 comprises 15 residues.

In the case of this clonotype: A much larger clone is a single base away; this may be a read error. V gene TRBV10-2 combines with J gene TRBJ1-1; a possible D gene is TRBD1 (5 bases). The CDR3 loop spans 13 amino acids. Germline V lookup: CDR1 WSHSY, CDR2 SAAADI. CDR3 sequence: CASSGGGNSEAFF. In nucleotides, the CDR3 is TGCGCCAGCAGTGGGGGCGGGAACTCTGAAGCTTTCTTT.

This clonotype was recorded at least ten times. This rearrangement joins TRBV20-1 to TRBJ2-7, with D perhaps matching TRBD2 (5 bases). The CDR3 length is 15 residues. Trimming stripped 0 bases from V and 2 bases from J, with 14 bases between. Germline loops: CDR1 DFQATT, CDR2 SNEGSKA (reference sequence). The CDR3 is CSARDRSGKPYEQYF. The CDR3 coding sequence is TGCAGTGCTAGAGATCGGTCGGGGAAACCCTACGAGCAGTACTTC.

The sample holds many counts of this clonotype. This chain links TRBV30 with TRBJ2-7; 7 bases match TRBD2. This CDR3 has 14 amino acids. V lost 0 bases to trimming and J lost 7 bases; unmatched junction nucleotides: 9. Germline V gene sequence: CDR1 GTSNPN, CDR2 SVGIG (reference sequence). The CDR3: CAWSVLGGAREQYF. The CDR3 nucleotides are TGTGCCTGGAGTGTACTGGGAGGGGCCCGGGAGCAGTACTTC.

Note on this clonotype: A clone one base away is much larger, so this may be a read error. The V and J genes are TRBV4-1 and TRBJ1-5, with D unclear. The CDR3 has 13 amino acids. V was trimmed by 1 base and J by 8 bases, leaving 9 bases between them. CDR1 and CDR2 (germline): MGHRA, YSYEKL. For the CDR3, the DNA is TGCGCCAGCAGCCAAGCGAGGGCCGAGCCCCAGCATTTT. Protein product: CASSQARAEPQHF.

Ten or more counts support this clonotype. The rearrangement uses TRBV6-1 and TRBJ1-3; no firm D call. The CDR3 is 14 residues long. V was pared by 11 bases and J by 0 bases, with 14 bases between. Germline-derived CDR1 and CDR2 are MNHNS and SASEGT. The CDR3 loop reads CASTGEVSGNTIYF. The CDR3 DNA reads TGTGCCTCCACCGGGGAGGTCTCTGGAAACACCATATATTTT.

This clonotype was seen many times. The chain combines TRBV10-3 with TRBJ1-2; D uncertain. Deletions cut 2 bases from V and 0 bases from J, with 7 bases between. Looked up from germline, CDR1 is ENHRY and CDR2 is SYGVKD. The CDR3 is 14 residues long. Here the CDR3 reads CAISEKVANYGYTF. CDR3 DNA: TGTGCCATCAGTGAGAAGGTAGCTAACTATGGCTACACCTTC.

Ten or more counts support this clonotype. The rearrangement uses TRBV12-3 or TRBV12-4 and TRBJ1-1, with a possible D match to TRBD1 (5 bases). This CDR3 comprises 12 residues. The CDR3 nucleotides are TGTGCTACCAGCCGAGGGGCGGGGGAAGCTTTCTTT. The encoded protein is CATSRGAGEAFF.

This clonotype was picked up many times. CDR3 bases: TGTGCCAGCAGTTTATCGCCAGCTAGCTCCTACGAGCAGTACTTC. Protein sequence: CASSLSPASSYEQYF. The chain couples TRBV27 to TRBJ2-7; the D is unclear. The ends were cut back, 0 bases at V and 0 bases at J, with 9 bases in the middle. Germline V gene data show CDR1 as MNHEY and CDR2 as SMNVEV (reference sequence). The CDR3 extends over 15 amino acids.

V gene TRBV7-6 combines with J gene TRBJ2-7, with 8 bases aligning to TRBD1. Germline trimming cut 5 bases from V and 8 bases from J; bases unmatched to any gene: 14. The germline CDR1 and CDR2 sequences are SGHVS and FNYEAQ. The length of the CDR3 is 15 residues. CDR3 sequence reads: CASSHGPGQAPQQYF. In DNA form, the CDR3 reads TGTGCCAGCAGCCACGGCCCGGGACAGGCACCTCAGCAGTACTTC. Variable domain in full (rest from reference TRBV7-6 and TRBJ2-7): GAGVSQSPRYKVTKRGQDVALRCDPISGHVSLYWYRQALGQGPEFLTYFNYEAQQDKSGLPNDRFSAERPEGSISTLTIQRTEQRDSAMYRCASSHGPGQAPQQYFGPGTRLTVT.

This clonotype was found a few times. The chain recombines TRBV20-1 with TRBJ2-7, with 10 bases identical to TRBD2. This CDR3 has 15 amino acids. J was trimmed by 3 bases and V by 2 bases; bases with no gene match: 7. Germline values: CDR1 DFQATT, CDR2 SNEGSKA (reference sequence). The CDR3 region is CSARPTSGTFYEQYF. For the CDR3, the DNA is TGCAGTGCTAGACCAACTAGCGGGACCTTCTACGAGCAGTACTTC.

The V and J genes are TRBV6-2 or TRBV6-3 and TRBJ1-2, with a tentative D call TRBD1 (6 bases). V lost 5 bases and J 7 bases, leaving 14 bases between the germline ends. The CDR3 runs to 13 residues. The germline V gene encodes CDR1 MNHEY and CDR2 SVGEGT. CDR3 sequence: CASSTPGGGGYTF. Written as DNA, the CDR3 is TGTGCCAGCAGTACCCCTGGAGGGGGTGGCTACACCTTC.

This clonotype occurred many times. The genes are TRBV20-1 and TRBJ1-2, with TRBD1 matching over 7 bases. V lost 0 bases, J lost 4 bases, and 8 bases stayed unmatched. Per germline, CDR1 DFQATT and CDR2 SNEGSKA (reference sequence). The CDR3 spans 15 residues. The CDR3 here is CSARDSGTAIYGYTF. CDR3 sequence (DNA): TGCAGTGCTAGAGATTCAGGGACAGCCATCTATGGCTACACCTTC.

This clonotype was seen repeatedly, ten times or more. The chain combines TRBV12-3 or TRBV12-4 with TRBJ1-6; D unclear. Trimming took off 6 bases at V and 10 bases at J, with 13 bases between the two ends. This CDR3 spans 13 amino acids. This CDR3 reads CASRPSLGSPLHF. The CDR3 region has the DNA TGTGCCAGCAGACCTTCGCTTGGATCACCCCTCCACTTT.

This clonotype was detected only a few times. V gene TRBV4-1 combines with J gene TRBJ2-7; 8 bases align to TRBD1. This CDR3 contains 16 residues. Germline trimming cut 0 bases from V and 4 bases from J; bases unmatched to any gene: 8. CDR1 and CDR2 from the germline V gene are MGHRA and YSYEKL. The DNA of the CDR3 is TGCGCCAGCAGCCAAGATGCCGAGACAGGGGCTTACGAGCAGTACTTC. It specifies CASSQDAETGAYEQYF.

This clonotype came up a few times. The chain combines TRBV27 with TRBJ2-7; weak D call: TRBD1 (6 bases). The DNA end lines up better with TRBJ2-1; the J call may be wrong. This CDR3 has 12 residues. Germline V gene lookup returns CDR1 MNHEY and CDR2 SMNVEV (reference sequence). CDR3 protein: CASMDSGGEQFF. The CDR3 DNA sequence: TGTGCCAGCATGGACAGTGGAGGAGAGCAGTTCTTC.

This clonotype was picked up many times. This chain links TRBV2 with TRBJ2-6, with D possibly TRBD2 on 5 matching bases. The CDR3 sequence is 14 residues long. Germline V CDR1 and CDR2: SNHLY, FYNNEI. Trimming took 4 bases from V and 2 from J, leaving 6 bases between them. The CDR3 sequence: CASSAGTGANVLTF. DNA for the CDR3: TGTGCCAGCAGTGCCGGGACTGGGGCCAACGTCCTGACTTTC.

This clonotype has a count of ten or more. The chain uses TRBV4-2 and TRBJ2-7, with D maybe TRBD1 (5 bases). V shed 0 bases and J shed 5 bases, with 14 bases lying between them. This CDR3 region has 15 residues. Germline loops: CDR1 LGHNA, CDR2 YNFKEQ. The CDR3 DNA reads TGTGCCAGCAGCCAAGATAGCTCAGGGCTCAACGAGCAGTACTTC. It translates to CASSQDSSGLNEQYF.

In DNA form, the CDR3 reads TGTGCCACCAGTGATTTGGCTAGCGGGAGTCGGAGGTACTTC. Protein: CATSDLASGSRRYF. The gene calls are TRBV24-1 and TRBJ2-5, with TRBD2 matching over 10 bases. The junction had 7 bases not matched to a gene; V was cut back by 0 bases and J by 13 bases. The germline gives CDR1 KGHDR, CDR2 SFDVKD. CDR3 size: 14 residues.

This clonotype was detected ten times or more. The CDR3 loop reads CASSLRPAATGQETQYF. The DNA for the CDR3 is TGTGCCAGCAGTTTAAGGCCCGCGGCGACCGGGCAAGAGACCCAGTACTTC. The V call is TRBV27, the J call TRBJ2-5; D call uncertain. Germline CDR1 reads MNHEY; CDR2 reads SMNVEV (reference sequence). V was cut by 2 bases and J by 2 bases, with 18 bases left in between. CDR3 length: 17 residues.

This clonotype was recorded many times. The genes are TRBV3-1 and TRBJ2-5; the match to TRBD1 covers 8 bases. There are 15 residues in the CDR3. Per the germline V gene, CDR1 is LGHDT and CDR2 is YNNKEL (reference sequence). With 1 base clipped from V and 0 bases from J, the junction kept 1 base outside the gene matches. The CDR3 sequence: CASSQGTGYQETQYF. CDR3 DNA sequence: TGTGCCAGCAGCCAAGGGACAGGGTACCAAGAGACCCAGTACTTC.

The gene calls are TRBV2 and TRBJ2-7, with TRBD2 identical over 12 bases. The length of the CDR3 is 14 residues. The germline gives CDR1 SNHLY, CDR2 FYNNEI. The ends lost 4 bases at V and 4 bases at J; junction bases unmatched: 2. The CDR3 sequence is CASSGTSGTYEQYF. The CDR3 DNA reads as TGTGCCAGCAGTGGGACTAGCGGGACATACGAGCAGTACTTC. The complete variable domain, with remaining parts taken from reference TRBV2 and TRBJ2-7, reads EPEVTQTPSHQVTQMGQEVILRCVPISNHLYFYWYRQILGQKVEFLVSFYNNEISEKSEIFDDQFSVERPDGSNFTLKIRSTKLEDSAMYFCASSGTSGTYEQYFGPGTRLTVT.

This clonotype was recorded many times. This chain links TRBV4-2 with TRBJ1-1; the match to TRBD1 covers 7 bases. This CDR3 spans 16 amino acids. V was clipped by 0 bases and J by 8 bases; unmatched bases: 12. Germline V CDR1 and CDR2: LGHNA, YNFKEQ. The CDR3 nucleotides read TGTGCCAGCAGCCAAGAGGTGGACAGGAACCCCCCCGAAGCTTTCTTT. This gives the protein CASSQEVDRNPPEAFF.

The chain is built from TRBV29-1 and TRBJ1-2; D remains ambiguous. The CDR3 is 11 residues long. Trimming cost V 4 bases and J 9 bases, with 12 bases left between them. Germline CDR1 and CDR2: SQVTM and ANQGSEA. CDR3 bases: TGCAGCGTTGTCGAACAGAGGCGCTACACCTTC. Translation gives CSVVEQRRYTF.

This clonotype has a count of ten or more. The chain combines TRBV15 with TRBJ2-2, with D unclear. The V end lost 0 bases, the J end lost 1 base, and 12 bases lay between the germline ends. CDR1 and CDR2 (germline): LNHNV, YYDKDF (reference sequence). The CDR3 loop spans 17 amino acids. The CDR3 nucleotides are TGTGCCACCAGCAGAGAAAAACTGACGGGGAACACCGGGGAGCTGTTTTTT. Protein sequence: CATSREKLTGNTGELFF. The full variable domain, in which reference TRBV15 and TRBJ2-2 provide the parts outside the CDR3, is DAMVIQNPRYQVTQFGKPVTLSCSQTLNHNVMYWYQQKSSQAPKLLFHYYDKDFNNEADTPDNFQSRRPNTSFCFLDIRSPGLGDTAMYLCATSREKLTGNTGELFFGEGSRLTVL.

This clonotype has a count of ten or more. The chain carries TRBV6-2 or TRBV6-3 and TRBJ2-5; D perhaps matches TRBD1 (6 bases). Germline lookup yields CDR1 MNHEY and CDR2 SVGEGT. V shed 5 bases and J shed 4 bases, with 20 bases lying between them. The CDR3 sequence is 16 residues long. The CDR3, as DNA: TGTGCCAGCAGTAAGTCGACAGGCGCGCGCCCAGAGACCCAGTACTTC. Amino acids: CASSKSTGARPETQYF.